The clone carrying this T cell receptor beta chain was detected many times. The target antigen is unknown. This sample holds PBMCs from roughly 10 ml fresh peripheral blood. The record originates from a study of T cells in Graves' hyperthyroidism and ophthalmopathy. Study as a whole: At initial diagnosis, before any treatment had begun, peripheral blood was obtained.

Study-level results: Most thyroid clonotypes expanded above 0.001 were also detected in blood. Ophthalmopathy and stable hyperthyroidism were told apart by a 13 V-J model.

V shed 3 bases and J shed 3 bases, with 15 bases lying between them. The CDR3 is made up of 16 amino acids. Germline V gene sequence: CDR1 SNHLY, CDR2 FYNNEI. RNA transcripts gave rise to amplified TCR beta CDR3 regions. In the first-round RT-PCR of the TCR CDR3, the HTBI primer set was used. MiXCR, run by TCRdb on the multiplex PCR reads, gives a single entry per CDR3 protein. The sample has 450,000 to 550,000 distinct CDR3 sequences, around a quarter seen once. This TCR came from a woman aged 25 to 39 with Graves' ophthalmopathy. The rearrangement uses TRBV2 and TRBJ1-5; D possibly corresponds to TRBD1 (6 bases). The sequenced sample consisted of blood. CDR3: CASSEVGAEDNQPQHF. CDR3 bases: TGTGCCAGCAGTGAGGTGGGGGCGGAGGACAATCAGCCCCAGCATTTT.